This T cell receptor beta chain was recorded in a study of tumor-infiltrating T cells and Merkel cell polyomavirus. For the study at large: CD8+ T cells recognized the Merkel cell polyomavirus KLL epitope. Follow-up lasted a median roughly 2.8 years (range roughly 1.1–6.0 years).

The V segment lost 3 bases and the J segment 6 bases; nucleotides outside the gene matches: 4. Germline-derived CDR1 and CDR2 are ENHRY and SYGVKD. The CDR3 spans 15 residues. This table comes from immunoSEQ multiplex PCR, and its TCRdb copy is limited to in-frame clones, with some not included. Among some 25,000 clones, about 85% were seen once, and the ten largest hold less than 3%. This clone showed up just once. All patients' tumors stained robustly positive for Merkel cell polyomavirus Large T antigen by immunohistochemistry. KLL-tetramer+ populations exceeded 0.04% of CD8+ T cells in blood and/or cultured TIL.

The receptor was isolated from a man aged 50 to 59 with Merkel cell carcinoma. The V gene is TRBV10-3, the J gene TRBJ2-2, with TRBD1 matching 10 bases. Sequenced: lymph node tissue. The CDR3 DNA is TGTGCCATCAGTGAAGTGACAGGGGGCTCCGGGGAGCTGTTTTTT. This gives the protein CAISEVTGGSGELFF.